This T cell receptor (beta chain) emerged from a study of beta chain features in type 1 diabetes. The authors reverse transcribed all of the isolated RNA, so sequencing captured expressed TCRB transcripts. Generated by immunoSEQ multiplex PCR, the TCRdb table keeps only in-frame clones and is missing some. The sample has 860,000 or so clones; roughly 15% are singletons. This clone is a singleton in its sample. Trimming removed 0 bases from V and 4 bases from J, with 6 bases in between. The CDR3 covers 13 residues. The germline CDR1 and CDR2 sequences are MGHRA and YSYEKL. The rearrangement joins TRBV4-1 to TRBJ2-5; a possible D gene is TRBD1 (6 bases). Sequenced: naive CD4+ T cells from blood. The TCR was taken from a young woman in good health. This CDR3 reads CASSQEGGETQYF. CDR3 DNA: TGCGCCAGCAGCCAAGAAGGGGGAGAGACCCAGTACTTC.